The sample holds a few counts of the clone carrying this T cell receptor beta chain. The data belong to a study of technical replicates of blood from a few donors. Sequenced by immunoSEQ multiplex PCR; TCRdb stores in-frame clones only, minus some. In the table there are just over 80,000 clones, about 94% of which are singletons. Germline CDR1 SGDLS, CDR2 YYNGEE. The CDR3 is made up of 17 amino acids. Unmatched junction bases numbered 12, after V lost 0 bases and J lost 4 bases. Sequences were obtained from T cells isolated from PBMCs. V is TRBV9 and J is TRBJ1-1, with TRBD1 matching over 7 bases. This TCR was recovered from a human donor in good health. The CDR3 here is CASSVGWGYRGGTEAFF. CDR3 DNA sequence: TGTGCCAGCAGCGTAGGGTGGGGGTACAGGGGTGGCACTGAAGCTTTCTTT.